Reported below is one TCR beta chain. The V end lost 0 bases, the J end lost 1 base, and 13 bases lay between the germline ends. The CDR3 runs to 15 residues. Germline CDR1 is GTSNPN and CDR2 is SVGIG (reference sequence). Some clones are missing from TCRdb's copy, which holds only in-frame ones; the method was immunoSEQ multiplex PCR. The sample lists approximately 75,000 clones, over 70% occurring once. The data were obtained in a study of T cell clones after liver transplantation. The chain is built from TRBV30 and TRBJ2-7; D is uncertain. The sequencing here drew on CD4+ T cells from blood, taken 12 months after liver transplant. This TCR was sampled from a human patient who received a liver transplant. The graft donor may have given rise to some T cells. The CDR3 DNA follows: TGTGCCTGGAGTGTATCTGGCCTCGTTTCCTACGAGCAGTACTTC. Amino acid sequence: CAWSVSGLVSYEQYF.